The TCR beta chain described here comes from a study of vaccination effects on CD4 cells after COVID-19 (dated by TCRdb to about 2022). Notes on the research overall: Post-vaccine samples across the study were collected a median of 72 days after the second dose, with a range of 14 to 241. SARS-CoV-2 spike-specific CD4+ TCR repertoires were compared before and after mRNA vaccination in COVID-19 convalescent patients and in infection-naive vaccine recipients. The full study included fewer than eleven COVID-19 convalescent patients and a few SARS-CoV-2-naive healthy vaccine recipients. Cultures from other donors in the study were sequenced using the Oncomine TCR Beta short-read assay on an Illumina iSeq 100. Summary of the overall study and its limitations: The study was limited by a small number of convalescent patients, and early post-infection timepoints were lacking. In healthy vaccine recipients, vaccine-induced clones were almost all SARS-CoV-2 mono-reactive, with only 1 of 255 being cross-reactive with common cold coronaviruses. At late post-vaccination timepoints, both infection-induced and vaccine-induced clones showed marked clonal contraction, consistent with waning T cell responses.

The method was the immunoSEQ multiplex PCR assay. TCR beta CDR3 sequencing was performed on DNA from the cultured, isolated CD4+ T cells. Per the authors' processing: Non-productive TCR sequences were removed and reads were trimmed to the CDR3 region, keeping CDR3s of at least 7 amino acids. Antigen-specific clonotypes were identified using the MANAFEST web app by comparison of expansion in peptide wells against reference cultures. For clones to be considered positive, expansion at FDR<0.05 versus reference and all other wells, an odds ratio above 5, and a frequency above 0.1% in two replicate wells were required. A clonotype was called cross-reactive if it was significantly expanded both in SARS-CoV-2 spike wells and in at least one common cold coronavirus spike condition. Using the stringdist R package, CDR3 similarity was measured by Levenshtein distance, and unrooted trees were constructed with ape in R 3.6.1. Here the immuneACCESS table is served through TCRdb, limited to in-frame sequences with V and J called. Missing clones are a known gap in these copies; in checked studies unresolved V genes cover under half, and the rest lacks a known reason. The D gene and trimming were derived from the DNA, and the V and J assignments and clone size from that table. Within this sample are fewer than 80,000 clones, with about 74% of them counted one time only. About 1.6% of the sample goes to the ten largest clones.

In the ViraFEST assay, PBMC were stimulated with viral peptide pools, and TCR sequencing was then used to find antigen-specific CD4+ T cell clonotypes based on their expansion. After more than nine days of culture, CD4+ T cells were isolated with the EasySep CD4+ T cell isolation kit. Each participant received two doses of an mRNA SARS-CoV-2 vaccine, either BNT162b2 or mRNA-1273. Negative nucleocapsid antibody results before and after vaccination confirmed that the healthy vaccine recipients had no prior SARS-CoV-2 infection. Each well held two million PBMC cultured in IMDM containing roughly 5% human AB serum, 8 to 10 IU/ml IL-2 and gentamicin, along with around 9.4 ug/ml peptides. Half of the culture medium was replaced with fresh IL-2-containing medium on days 3 and 7. Each peptide stimulation condition was cultured in triplicate wells unless otherwise noted. Using Ficoll-Paque Plus gradient centrifugation, PBMC were separated from whole blood and then either used fresh or cryopreserved at -140C. The overlapping peptide pools covered the spike proteins of SARS-CoV-2 and of the common cold coronaviruses HCoV-NL63, HCoV-OC43 and HCoV-229E. Genomic DNA was extracted from cultured CD4+ T cells with the QIAamp micro DNA kit.

In regard to this clone: The antigen it binds to is not known. Base quality data are lacking; no much larger clone is found one base away.

The CDR3, cysteine through phenylalanine, is 16 amino acids long. This entry keeps only the CDR3 DNA: 48 bases, framed from base 1. CDR1 and CDR2 (KGHSH, LQKENI) derive from the germline V gene. From V the trimming removes 3 bases and from J it removes 8 bases, while the gene matches leave 11 bases of the junction unaccounted for. Here the sequenced sample was CD4+ T cells from PBMCs cultured with HCoV-229E spike peptides, taken after COVID-19 vaccination. The cell subset or site label on this specimen signifies: HCoV-229E spike overlapping peptide pool stimulation. The clonotype was recovered from a human donor who received a COVID-19 vaccine. The sequence joins TRBV18 to TRBJ2-1, with 9 junctional bases fitting TRBD2. The DNA sequence is given as TGTGCCAGCTCACCCCTAGTAGCGGGGGTTAGCGATGAGCAGTTCTTC. Its protein product is CASSPLVAGVSDEQFF.